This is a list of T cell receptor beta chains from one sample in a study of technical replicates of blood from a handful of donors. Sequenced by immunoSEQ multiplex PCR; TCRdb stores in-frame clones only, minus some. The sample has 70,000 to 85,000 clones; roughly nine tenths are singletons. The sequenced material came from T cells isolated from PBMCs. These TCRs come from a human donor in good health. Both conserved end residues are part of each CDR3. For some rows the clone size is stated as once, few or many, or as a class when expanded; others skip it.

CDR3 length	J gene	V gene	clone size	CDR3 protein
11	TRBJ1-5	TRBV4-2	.	CASSQGQGMHF
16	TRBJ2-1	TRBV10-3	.	CAISVERGSSYNEQFF
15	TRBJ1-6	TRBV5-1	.	CASSLTQGRLSPLHF
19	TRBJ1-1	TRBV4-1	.	CASSPGGSVAGGYITEAFF
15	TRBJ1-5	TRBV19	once	CAVSSEQGDNQPQHF
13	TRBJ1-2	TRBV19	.	CASSMEAYYGYTF
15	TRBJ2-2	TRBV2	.	CASSQGAYIAGELFF
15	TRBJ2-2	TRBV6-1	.	CASSRDSTYTGELFF
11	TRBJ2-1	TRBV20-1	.	CSAGREDEQFF
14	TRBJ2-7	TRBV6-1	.	CASSEERSSYEQYF
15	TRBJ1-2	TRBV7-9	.	CASSLGPGQPYGYTF
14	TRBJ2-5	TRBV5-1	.	CASSLLAGQETQYF
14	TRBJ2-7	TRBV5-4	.	CASSSSERANEQYF
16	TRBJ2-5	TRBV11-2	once	CASSLALAGMEETQYF
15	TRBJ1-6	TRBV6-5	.	CASSSTGGQNSPLHF
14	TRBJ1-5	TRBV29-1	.	CSVALQDGNQPQHF
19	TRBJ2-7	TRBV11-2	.	CASSLDLWSDWNIAYEQYF
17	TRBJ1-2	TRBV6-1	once	CASSEADRWGRGKGYTF
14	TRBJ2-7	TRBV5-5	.	CASSFDTGRLEQYF
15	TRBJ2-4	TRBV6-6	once	CASRNTELAKNIQYF
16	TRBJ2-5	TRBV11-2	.	CASSLGPTRGQETQYF
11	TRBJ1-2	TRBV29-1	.	CSVEGQGGYTF
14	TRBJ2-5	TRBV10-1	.	CASSESGTEETQYF
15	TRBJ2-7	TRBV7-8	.	CASSAAGTSGYEQYF
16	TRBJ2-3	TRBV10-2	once	CASGTSGGAGTDTQYF
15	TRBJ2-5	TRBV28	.	CASQKIAGDQETQYF
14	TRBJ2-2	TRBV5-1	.	CASSPQGNTGELFF
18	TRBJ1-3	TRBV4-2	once	CASSPKIRGSGSGNTIYF
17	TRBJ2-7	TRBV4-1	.	CASSQDIAGGPAYEQYF
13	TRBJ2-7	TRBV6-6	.	CASSGSGPYEQYF
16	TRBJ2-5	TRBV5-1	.	CASSLGGGQGGETQYF
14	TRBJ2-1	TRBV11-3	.	CASSFAGSYNEQFF
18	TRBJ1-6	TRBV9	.	CASSPRDRGSSYNSPLHF
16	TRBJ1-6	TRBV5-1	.	CASSLGEKGYNSPLHF
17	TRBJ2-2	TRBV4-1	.	CASSQARQGSGTGELFF
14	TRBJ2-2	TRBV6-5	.	CASSYSGGAGELFF
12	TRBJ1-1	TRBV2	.	CALQAQNTEAFF
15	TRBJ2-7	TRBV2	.	CASSGNLGVDYEQYF
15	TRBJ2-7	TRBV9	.	CASTPDAGAIREQYF
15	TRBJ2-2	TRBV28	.	CATSDRFMGTGELFF
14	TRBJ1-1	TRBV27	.	CASSLFGRFTEAFF
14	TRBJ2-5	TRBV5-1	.	CASSPGTAQETQYF
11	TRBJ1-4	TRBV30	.	CAWTTNEKLFF
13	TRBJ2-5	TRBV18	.	CASSPRRGETQYF
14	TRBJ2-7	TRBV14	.	CASSQVAGTYEQYF
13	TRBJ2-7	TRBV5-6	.	CASSTGQYYEQYF
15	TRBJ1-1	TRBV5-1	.	CASSVGQIGNTEAFF
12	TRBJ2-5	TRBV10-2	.	CASSLTRETQYF
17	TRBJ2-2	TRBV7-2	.	CASSSEGTSGRAGELFF
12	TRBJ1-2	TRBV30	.	CAWSVLNYGYTF
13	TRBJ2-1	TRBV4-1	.	CASQGGGYNEQFF
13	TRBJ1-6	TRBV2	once	CASRSGGNSPLHF
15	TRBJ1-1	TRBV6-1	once	CASSELAGMNTEAFF
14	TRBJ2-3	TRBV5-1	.	CASSFDPGADTQYF
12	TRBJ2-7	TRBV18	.	CASSPGQAEQYF
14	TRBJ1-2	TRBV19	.	CASSIGGVNYGYTF
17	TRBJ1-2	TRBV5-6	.	CASSLASGTGGFYGYTF
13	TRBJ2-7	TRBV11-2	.	CASSLQTSYEQYF
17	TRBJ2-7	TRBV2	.	CAGTYFKRTGGEYEQYF
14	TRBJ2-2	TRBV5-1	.	CASSLSQNTGELFF